A single sample is the source of the 30 T cell receptor beta chains below, sequenced in a study of cytomegalovirus exposure and HLA in healthy donors. The primer mix had 60 Vbeta and 13 Jbeta primers. Sequenced by immunoSEQ multiplex PCR; TCRdb stores in-frame clones only, minus some. This table holds tens of thousands of clones, approximately 84% found once. Sequencing was done on a sample of PBMCs. These receptors all come from a man in his forties or fifties in good health and CMV-seronegative.

V and J are TRBV7-3 and TRBJ2-6, with 7 bases aligning to TRBD1. CDR1 SGHTA and CDR2 FQGTGA come from the germline V gene. V was clipped by 4 bases and J by 2 bases; unmatched bases: 2. The CDR3 extends over 15 amino acids. DNA for the CDR3: TGTGCCAGCAGCTCGGGACAGCCTGGGGCCAACGTCCTGACTTTC. It is translated as CASSSGQPGANVLTF.

The chain carries TRBV6-5 and TRBJ2-1; 10 bases line up with TRBD2. CDR3 length: 15 residues. The V and J ends lost 0 bases and 9 bases, in that order; junction bases with no gene match: 5. Germline V gene lookup returns CDR1 MNHEY and CDR2 SVGAGI. The CDR3 coding sequence is TGTGCCAGCAGTTACTCGAGGACTAGCGGTCGTGAGCAGTTCTTC. Translated, it gives CASSYSRTSGREQFF.

The V and J genes are TRBV6-5 and TRBJ2-7; 8 nucleotides agree with TRBD1. CDR3 size: 15 residues. Germline lookup yields CDR1 MNHEY and CDR2 SVGAGI. The V and J ends lost 6 bases and 6 bases, in that order; junction bases with no gene match: 13. CDR3 nucleotide sequence: TGTGCCAGCAGACCGAAGACAGGGGCCCCCCTCGAGCAGTACTTC. Translation: CASRPKTGAPLEQYF.

The V gene is TRBV7-8, the J gene TRBJ2-7; 7 positions agree with TRBD1. Germline V lookup: CDR1 SGHVS, CDR2 FQNEAQ. This CDR3 spans 17 amino acids. J gave up 6 bases and V 5 bases, and 19 bases lay outside the gene matches. The CDR3 bases are TGTGCCAGCAGCCCTGACAGGGCGGTTACGGTTCCTCTCGAGCAGTACTTC. Protein product: CASSPDRAVTVPLEQYF.

The chain links TRBV23-1 to TRBJ2-7, with a tentative D call TRBD2 (7 bases). TRBV23-1 has ORF status, its function being uncertain. The ends were cut back, 4 bases at V and 0 bases at J, with 13 bases in the middle. This CDR3 is 15 amino acids long. CDR3 sequence: CASSPGRGHSYEQYF. The DNA of the CDR3 is TGCGCCAGCAGTCCAGGGCGGGGGCACTCCTACGAGCAGTACTTC.

The CDR3 reads CASSQESSGGAGTDTQYF. The CDR3 DNA is TGCGCCAGCAGCCAAGAATCTAGCGGGGGGGCTGGGACAGATACGCAGTATTTT. This rearrangement joins TRBV4-1 to TRBJ2-3, with 12 bases fitting TRBD2. CDR3 size: 18 residues. V lost 0 bases to trimming and J lost 3 bases; unmatched junction nucleotides: 7. Germline CDR1 reads MGHRA; CDR2 reads YSYEKL.

This chain connects TRBV28 to TRBJ1-1; D remains unclear. The ends were cut back, 1 base at V and 9 bases at J, with 6 bases in the middle. The CDR3 consists of 11 residues. Germline V lookup: CDR1 MDHEN, CDR2 SYDVKM. The CDR3 here is CASSLSSQAFF. Written as DNA, the CDR3 is TGTGCCAGCAGTTTATCCTCTCAAGCTTTCTTT.

CDR3 in amino acids: CASSDPSDGTGKAFF. The DNA of the CDR3 is TGTGCCAGCAGCGACCCCAGCGATGGGACAGGAAAAGCTTTCTTT. The chain recombines TRBV7-9 with TRBJ1-1, with TRBD1 matching 8 bases. The CDR3 loop spans 15 amino acids. Germline-derived CDR1 and CDR2 are SEHNR and FQNEAQ (reference sequence). The trim removed 5 bases at V and 9 bases at J, leaving 14 bases unmatched.

A single count supports this clone. This sequence joins TRBV6-5 and TRBJ2-7; TRBD1 matches 7 bases. The CDR3 runs to 15 residues. In germline, CDR1 is MNHEY, CDR2 SVGAGI. Trimming at V came to 0 bases and at J to 2 bases, leaving 4 bases not matched to a gene. The CDR3 here is CASSYSTGEPYEQYF. As DNA, the CDR3 is TGTGCCAGCAGTTACTCAACAGGGGAACCCTACGAGCAGTACTTC.

V gene TRBV6-5 combines with J gene TRBJ2-7; perhaps TRBD1 as D (6 bases). The CDR3 spans 16 residues. Germline CDR1 and CDR2: MNHEY and SVGAGI. Between the trimmed V and J ends, which lost 0 bases and 5 bases, there was a span of 17 bases. The CDR3 DNA sequence: TGTGCCAGCAGTTACTCCCCTACAGGGCCGTCCCACGAGCAGTACTTC. It is translated as CASSYSPTGPSHEQYF.

This sequence joins TRBV5-1 and TRBJ1-2, with 7 bases identical to TRBD1. The trim removed 1 base at V and 8 bases at J, leaving 11 bases unmatched. The germline V gene encodes CDR1 SGHRS and CDR2 YFSETQ. The CDR3 contains 15 residues. The CDR3 DNA reads as TGCGCCAGCAGCTTGTCTGGACAGGCCACAAGGGGCTACACCTTC. This translates into CASSLSGQATRGYTF.

The chain joins TRBV5-5 to TRBJ2-7; weak D call: TRBD2 (6 bases). The CDR3 runs to 17 residues. The germline V gene encodes CDR1 SGHKS and CDR2 YYEKEE (reference sequence). V shed 0 bases and J shed 1 base, with 17 bases lying between them. The CDR3 protein is CASSLDWRERRSYEQYF. The CDR3, as DNA: TGTGCCAGCAGCTTGGATTGGAGGGAAAGGAGATCCTACGAGCAGTACTTC.

The chain employs TRBV29-1 and TRBJ2-1; a possible D gene is TRBD1 (7 bases). Germline assignment: CDR1 SQVTM and CDR2 ANQGSEA. V was cut by 7 bases and J by 7 bases, with 17 bases left in between. CDR3 length equals 13 residues. CDR3 amino acids: CSGRGAGGNEQFF. The CDR3 nucleotides are TGCAGCGGAAGGGGGGCAGGGGGTAATGAGCAGTTCTTC.

This chain uses TRBV6-1 with TRBJ2-7; D remains unclear. The CDR3 totals 11 residues. The V and J ends lost 8 bases and 5 bases respectively, with 10 bases between them. Looked up from germline, CDR1 is MNHNS and CDR2 is SASEGT. The CDR3 reads CASGDWDEQYF. Here the CDR3 DNA reads TGTGCCAGCGGAGACTGGGACGAGCAGTACTTC.

This chain joins TRBV29-1 and TRBJ2-2; the D is unclear. Per germline, CDR1 SQVTM and CDR2 ANQGSEA. The CDR3 is 13 residues long. V lost 6 bases, J lost 1 base, and 9 bases lay in between. CDR3 loop: CSVSVWNTGELFF. The CDR3 DNA sequence: TGCAGCGTCTCGGTATGGAACACCGGGGAGCTGTTTTTT.

The rearrangement links TRBV9 to TRBJ1-1; possible D gene TRBD1, 5 bases. The ends were cut back, 4 bases at V and 8 bases at J, with 12 bases in the middle. From germline, CDR1 is SGDLS and CDR2 YYNGEE. CDR3 length: 12 residues. CDR3 in DNA: TGTGCCAGCAGCCCCCGGGCAGGGGAAGCTTTCTTT. Residues: CASSPRAGEAFF.

The V gene is TRBV18, the J gene TRBJ2-3; D perhaps matches TRBD1 (6 bases). The CDR3 contains 16 residues. V lost 2 bases and J lost 3, with 15 bases in between. Germline lookup yields CDR1 KGHSH and CDR2 LQKENI. The CDR3 loop reads CASSPEGELWTDTQYF. The CDR3 bases are TGTGCCAGCTCACCAGAGGGGGAATTGTGGACAGATACGCAGTATTTT.

The rearrangement links TRBV7-3 to TRBJ2-5, with 9 bases identical to TRBD2. The junction had 12 bases not matched to a gene; V was cut back by 5 bases and J by 5 bases. CDR1 and CDR2 from the germline V gene are SGHTA and FQGTGA. The CDR3 has 16 residues. CDR3 bases: TGTGCCAGCAGCCTAATCGGCGGGGGGGCAGGGGAGACCCAGTACTTC. It yields the protein CASSLIGGGAGETQYF.

This clone was counted only a few times. J is TRBJ2-7 and V is TRBV27; D unresolved. Germline CDR1 is MNHEY and CDR2 is SMNVEV (reference sequence). V lost 0 bases to trimming and J lost 2 bases, with 5 bases between them. This CDR3 has 13 residues. Here the CDR3 DNA reads TGTGCCAGCAGTTTATCGTGGCCCTACGAGCAGTACTTC. Residues: CASSLSWPYEQYF.

The V call is TRBV7-8, the J call TRBJ1-5; perhaps TRBD1 as D (6 bases). Trimming cost V 2 bases and J 7 bases, with 9 bases left between them. Germline CDR1 SGHVS, CDR2 FQNEAQ. This CDR3 is 13 amino acids long. The CDR3 coding sequence is TGTGCCAGCAGCTTACAGGGGCGACAGCCCCAGCATTTT. The encoded protein is CASSLQGRQPQHF.

The chain recombines TRBV5-1 with TRBJ2-3; 7 bases match TRBD2. V shed 4 bases and J 1 base; nucleotides not matched to a gene: 9. Germline lookup yields CDR1 SGHRS and CDR2 YFSETQ. The CDR3 length is 16 residues. This CDR3 is CASSALGGRGTDTQYF. CDR3 DNA sequence: TGCGCCAGCAGCGCATTGGGCGGGAGAGGCACAGATACGCAGTATTTT.

The CDR3 DNA sequence: TGCAGCGTTGAATGGCTGGGCGGGGGGGGAGAGAACACCGGGGAGCTGTTTTTT. This codes for CSVEWLGGGGENTGELFF. J is TRBJ2-2 and V is TRBV29-1; 9 bases map to TRBD2. Germline loops: CDR1 SQVTM, CDR2 ANQGSEA. The CDR3 covers 18 residues. J lost 1 base, V lost 2 bases, and 11 bases had no gene match.

The gene calls are TRBV6-6 and TRBJ2-7; 7 bases are shared with TRBD2. CDR1 and CDR2 (germline): MNHNY, SVGAGI (reference sequence). Trimming removed 6 bases from V and 3 bases from J; junction bases left unmatched: 11. CDR3 length equals 15 residues. Here the CDR3 DNA reads TGTGCCAGCAGGGGCGGGGGAAGTCCCATCTACGAGCAGTACTTC. Amino acids: CASRGGGSPIYEQYF.

The rearrangement joins TRBV5-8 to TRBJ1-6, with TRBD1 as a possible D gene (6 bases). In germline, CDR1 is SGHTS, CDR2 YDEGEE. The CDR3 runs to 14 residues. With 1 base removed from V and 9 bases from J, the gap between germline ends came to 11 bases. The CDR3 DNA reads TGTGCCAGCAGCTTGTGGGGGCCGGGTTCACCCCTCCACTTT. Its protein is CASSLWGPGSPLHF.

The chain has TRBV6-4 and TRBJ1-4; D not resolved. Germline V gene data show CDR1 as MRHNA and CDR2 as SNTAGT. V dropped 4 bases and J dropped 0 bases, with 6 bases sitting between them. The CDR3 consists of 14 residues. CDR3 sequence: CASSGHATNEKLFF. The CDR3, as DNA: TGTGCCAGCAGTGGACATGCAACTAATGAAAAACTGTTTTTT.

This clone was observed once. The chain recombines TRBV4-1 with TRBJ1-2, with TRBD1 matching over 7 bases. Germline V gene data show CDR1 as MGHRA and CDR2 as YSYEKL. The CDR3 runs to 14 residues. With V trimmed by 1 base and J by 4 bases, 3 bases remained unmatched. CDR3 in DNA: TGCGCCAGCAGCCAAGTGGGACAGCTCTATGGCTACACCTTC. This encodes CASSQVGQLYGYTF.

V and J are TRBV5-1 and TRBJ2-1, with 12 bases fitting TRBD2. In germline, CDR1 is SGHRS, CDR2 YFSETQ. The CDR3 extends over 16 amino acids. Trimming at V came to 4 bases and at J to 4 bases, leaving 6 bases not matched to a gene. CDR3 sequence (DNA): TGCGCCAGCAGCCCCGGGACTAGCGGGCAATACAATGAGCAGTTCTTC. It specifies CASSPGTSGQYNEQFF. Full variable domain (outside the CDR3, taken from reference TRBV5-1 and TRBJ2-1): KAGVTQTPRYLIKTRGQQVTLSCSPISGHRSVSWYQQTPGQGLQFLFEYFSETQRNKGNFPGRFSGRQFSNSRSEMNVSTLELGDSALYLCASSPGTSGQYNEQFFGPGTRLTVL.

V and J are TRBV7-3 and TRBJ2-2; 10 bases map to TRBD1. Germline CDR1 is SGHTA and CDR2 is FQGTGA. The CDR3 has 16 residues. The junction had 5 bases not matched to a gene; V was cut back by 5 bases and J by 2 bases. The CDR3 is CASSRGQGVNTGELFF. CDR3 DNA: TGTGCCAGCAGCAGAGGACAGGGGGTTAACACCGGGGAGCTGTTTTTT.

The rearrangement uses TRBV4-3 and TRBJ2-2; 7 positions match TRBD1. The CDR3 has 17 amino acids. J was trimmed by 3 bases and V by 5 bases; bases with no gene match: 12. Germline CDR1 reads LGHNA; CDR2 reads YSLEER. CDR3 sequence (DNA): TGCGCCAGCAGCTATCAGAACAGGGGCGGTTACACCGGGGAGCTGTTTTTT. It is translated as CASSYQNRGGYTGELFF.

This chain joins TRBV29-1 and TRBJ2-4; D uncertain. Germline CDR1 SQVTM, CDR2 ANQGSEA. The CDR3 is 15 residues long. V lost 4 bases and J lost 0, with 13 bases in between. In nucleotides, the CDR3 is TGCAGCGTTGGAACAGCTCCGCTAGCCAAAAACATTCAGTACTTC. Protein sequence: CSVGTAPLAKNIQYF.